Given below is one T cell receptor beta chain in context. The antigen remains undetermined. This sample stems from a study of vaccination and CD4 T cells after COVID-19. Background on the study: The stimulus for the cells was overlapping spike peptides derived from SARS-CoV-2, HCoV-NL63, HCoV-OC43 and HCoV-229E.

CDR1 is KGHDR and CDR2 is SFDVKD in the germline V gene. The CDR3 has 12 residues. V lost 5 bases, J lost 7 bases, and 8 bases lay in between. Once obtained from cultured CD4+ T cells, the DNA was sequenced using the Oncomine TCR Beta short-read assay. Genomic DNA was isolated from CD4+ T cells that had been cultured. TCRdb re-called the PCR reads with MiXCR, one entry per CDR3 protein. The table shows roughly 23,000 distinct CDR3 sequences, with over 60% occurring only once. Indicated treatment: roughly ten-day PBMC culture with coronavirus spike peptide pools or control peptides (ViraFEST assay). ViraFEST used peptide pools to expand antigen-specific T cells, then sequenced TCRs.

The TCR was taken from a human donor who received a COVID-19 vaccine. Sequencing was performed on CD4+ T cells from blood, cultured in vitro, taken after SARS-CoV-2 vaccination. V gene TRBV24-1 combines with J gene TRBJ2-1, with D tentatively TRBD2 (5 bases). The CDR3 spells CATSARGNEQFF. In nucleotides, the CDR3 is TGTGCCACCAGTGCACGGGGAAATGAGCAGTTCTTC.